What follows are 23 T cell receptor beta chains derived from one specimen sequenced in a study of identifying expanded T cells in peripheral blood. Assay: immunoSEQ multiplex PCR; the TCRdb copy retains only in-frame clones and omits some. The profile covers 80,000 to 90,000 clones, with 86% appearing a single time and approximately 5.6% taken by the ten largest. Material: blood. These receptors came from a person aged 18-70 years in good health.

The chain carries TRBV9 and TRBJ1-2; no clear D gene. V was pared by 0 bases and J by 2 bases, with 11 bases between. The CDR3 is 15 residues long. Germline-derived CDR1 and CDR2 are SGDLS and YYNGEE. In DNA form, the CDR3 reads TGTGCCAGCAGCGTAGGATCCAGTGGGAACTATGGCTACACCTTC. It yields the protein CASSVGSSGNYGYTF.

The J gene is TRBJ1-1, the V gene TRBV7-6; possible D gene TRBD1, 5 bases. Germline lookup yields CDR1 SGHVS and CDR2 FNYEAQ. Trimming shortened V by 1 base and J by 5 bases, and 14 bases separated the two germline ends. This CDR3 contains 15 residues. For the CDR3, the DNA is TGTGCCAGCAGCTTAGAGGGTCAGGGTAGAACTGAAGCTTTCTTT. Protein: CASSLEGQGRTEAFF.

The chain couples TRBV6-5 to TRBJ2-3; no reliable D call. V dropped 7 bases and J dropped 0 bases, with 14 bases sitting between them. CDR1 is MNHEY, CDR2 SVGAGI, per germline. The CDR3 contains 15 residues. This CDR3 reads CASTENSRSTDTQYF. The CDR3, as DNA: TGTGCCAGCACCGAAAATTCGCGGAGCACAGATACGCAGTATTTT.

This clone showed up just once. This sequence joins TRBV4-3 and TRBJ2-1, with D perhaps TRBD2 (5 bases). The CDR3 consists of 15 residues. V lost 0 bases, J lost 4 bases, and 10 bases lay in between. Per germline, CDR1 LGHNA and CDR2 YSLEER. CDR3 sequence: CASSQEGLGYNEQFF. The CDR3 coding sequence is TGCGCCAGCAGCCAAGAAGGACTGGGGTACAATGAGCAGTTCTTC.

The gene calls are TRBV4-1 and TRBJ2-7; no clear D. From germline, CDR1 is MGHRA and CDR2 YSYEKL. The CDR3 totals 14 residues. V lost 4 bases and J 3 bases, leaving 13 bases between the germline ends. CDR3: CASSPGKDLYEQYF. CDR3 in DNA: TGCGCCAGCAGCCCAGGAAAAGACCTCTACGAGCAGTACTTC.

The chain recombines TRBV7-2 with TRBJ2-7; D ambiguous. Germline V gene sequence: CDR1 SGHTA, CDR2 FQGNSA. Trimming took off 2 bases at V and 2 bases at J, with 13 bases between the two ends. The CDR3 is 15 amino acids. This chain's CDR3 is CASSLNPGAAYEQYF. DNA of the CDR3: TGTGCCAGCAGCTTAAACCCGGGCGCAGCCTACGAGCAGTACTTC.

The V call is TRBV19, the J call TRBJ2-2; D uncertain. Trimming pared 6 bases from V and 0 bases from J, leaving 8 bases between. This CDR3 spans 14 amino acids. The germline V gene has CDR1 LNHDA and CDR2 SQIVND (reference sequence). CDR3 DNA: TGTGCCAGTAGATGGAGATCGAACACCGGGGAGCTGTTTTTT. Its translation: CASRWRSNTGELFF.

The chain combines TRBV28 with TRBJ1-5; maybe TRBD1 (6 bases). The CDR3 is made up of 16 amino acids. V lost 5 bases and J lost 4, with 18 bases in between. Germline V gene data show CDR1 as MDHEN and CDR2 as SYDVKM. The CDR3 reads CASSRPGAGRNQPQHF. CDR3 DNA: TGTGCCAGCAGTCGCCCGGGGGCAGGGAGGAATCAGCCCCAGCATTTT.

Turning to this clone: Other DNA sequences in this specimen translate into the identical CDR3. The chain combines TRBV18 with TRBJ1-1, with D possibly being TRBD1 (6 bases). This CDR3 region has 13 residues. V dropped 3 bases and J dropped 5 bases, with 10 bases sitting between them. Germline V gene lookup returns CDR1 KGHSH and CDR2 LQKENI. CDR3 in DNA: TGTGCCAGCTCACCGCCGGGGGCTACTGAAGCTTTCTTT. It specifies CASSPPGATEAFF.

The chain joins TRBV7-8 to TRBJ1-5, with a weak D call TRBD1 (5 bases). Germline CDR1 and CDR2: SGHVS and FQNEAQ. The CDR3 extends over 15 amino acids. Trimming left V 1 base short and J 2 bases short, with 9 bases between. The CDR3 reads CASSLGATGNQPQHF. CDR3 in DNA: TGTGCCAGCAGCTTAGGGGCGACAGGCAATCAGCCCCAGCATTTT.

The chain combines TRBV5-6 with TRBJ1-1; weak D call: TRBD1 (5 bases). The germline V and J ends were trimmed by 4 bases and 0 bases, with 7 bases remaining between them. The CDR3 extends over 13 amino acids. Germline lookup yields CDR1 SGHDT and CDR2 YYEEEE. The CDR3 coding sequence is TGTGCCAGCAGCGGGGACTTGAACACTGAAGCTTTCTTT. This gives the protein CASSGDLNTEAFF.

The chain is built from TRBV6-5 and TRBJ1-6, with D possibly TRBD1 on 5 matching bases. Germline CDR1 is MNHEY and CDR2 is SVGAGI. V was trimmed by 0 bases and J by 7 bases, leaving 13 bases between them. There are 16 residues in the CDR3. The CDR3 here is CASSYSRRGGNSPLHF. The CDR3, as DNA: TGTGCCAGCAGTTACTCGAGAAGGGGAGGGAATTCACCCCTCCACTTT.

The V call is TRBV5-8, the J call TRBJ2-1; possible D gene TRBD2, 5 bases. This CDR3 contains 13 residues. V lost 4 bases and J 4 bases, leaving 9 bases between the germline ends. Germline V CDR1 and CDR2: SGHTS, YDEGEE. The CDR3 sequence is CASSLGMYNEQFF. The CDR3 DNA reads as TGTGCCAGCAGCCTCGGGATGTACAATGAGCAGTTCTTC. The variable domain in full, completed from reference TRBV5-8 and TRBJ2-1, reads EAGVTQSPTHLIKTRGQQATLRCSPISGHTSVYWYQQALGLGLQFLLWYDEGEERNRGNFPPRFSGRQFPNYSSELNVNALELEDSALYLCASSLGMYNEQFFGPGTRLTVL.

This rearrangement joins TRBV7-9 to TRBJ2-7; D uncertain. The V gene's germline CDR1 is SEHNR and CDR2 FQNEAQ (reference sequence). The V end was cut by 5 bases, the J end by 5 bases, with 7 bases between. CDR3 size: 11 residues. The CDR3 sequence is CASSLQDEQYF. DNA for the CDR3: TGTGCCAGCAGCCTCCAGGACGAGCAGTACTTC.

The CDR3 region is CASSLSPFQETQYF. CDR3 bases: TGTGCCAGCAGCTTATCGCCGTTTCAAGAGACCCAGTACTTC. The chain has TRBV7-7 and TRBJ2-5; D is undetermined. Per germline, CDR1 SSHAT and CDR2 FNYEAQ (reference sequence). V was clipped by 2 bases and J by 2 bases, with 9 bases between them. CDR3 length: 14 amino acids.

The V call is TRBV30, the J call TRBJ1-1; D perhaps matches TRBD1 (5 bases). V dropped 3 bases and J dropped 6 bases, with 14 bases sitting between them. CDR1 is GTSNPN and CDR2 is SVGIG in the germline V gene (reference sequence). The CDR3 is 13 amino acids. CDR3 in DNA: TGTGCCTGGAGGGGGGAAGTCGGAGCTGAAGCTTTCTTT. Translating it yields CAWRGEVGAEAFF.

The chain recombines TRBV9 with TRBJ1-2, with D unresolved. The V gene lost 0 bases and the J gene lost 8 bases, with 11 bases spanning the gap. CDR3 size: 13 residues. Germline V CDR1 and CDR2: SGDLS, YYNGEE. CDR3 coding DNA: TGTGCCAGCAGCGTAGCCATCAGTAACGGCTACACCTTC. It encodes CASSVAISNGYTF.

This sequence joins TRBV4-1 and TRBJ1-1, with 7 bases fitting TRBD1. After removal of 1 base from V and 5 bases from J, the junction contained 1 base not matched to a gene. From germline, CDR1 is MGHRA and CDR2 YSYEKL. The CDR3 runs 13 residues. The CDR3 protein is CASSQATGTEAFF. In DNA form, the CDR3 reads TGCGCCAGCAGCCAAGCGACAGGGACTGAAGCTTTCTTT.

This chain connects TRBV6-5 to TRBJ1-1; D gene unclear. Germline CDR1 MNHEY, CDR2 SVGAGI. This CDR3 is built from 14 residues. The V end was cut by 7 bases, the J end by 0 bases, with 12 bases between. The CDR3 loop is CASKAEGMNTEAFF. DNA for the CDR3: TGTGCCAGCAAGGCCGAAGGCATGAACACTGAAGCTTTCTTT.

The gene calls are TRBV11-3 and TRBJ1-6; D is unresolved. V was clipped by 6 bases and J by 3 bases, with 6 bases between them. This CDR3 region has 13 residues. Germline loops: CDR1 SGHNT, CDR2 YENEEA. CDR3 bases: TGTGCCAGCAGTCCTGACTATAATTCACCCCTCCACTTT. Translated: CASSPDYNSPLHF.

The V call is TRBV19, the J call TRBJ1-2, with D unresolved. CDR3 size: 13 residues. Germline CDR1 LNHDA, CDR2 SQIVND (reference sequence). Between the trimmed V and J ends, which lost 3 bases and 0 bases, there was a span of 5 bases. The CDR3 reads CASSIIANYGYTF. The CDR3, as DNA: TGTGCCAGTAGTATCATAGCTAACTATGGCTACACCTTC.

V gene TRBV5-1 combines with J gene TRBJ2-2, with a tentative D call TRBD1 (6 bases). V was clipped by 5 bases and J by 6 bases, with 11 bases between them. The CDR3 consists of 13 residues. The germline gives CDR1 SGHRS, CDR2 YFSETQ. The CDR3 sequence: CASREQGSGELFF. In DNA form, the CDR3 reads TGCGCCAGCAGGGAACAGGGTTCCGGGGAGCTGTTTTTT. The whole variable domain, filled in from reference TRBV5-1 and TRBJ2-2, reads KAGVTQTPRYLIKTRGQQVTLSCSPISGHRSVSWYQQTPGQGLQFLFEYFSETQRNKGNFPGRFSGRQFSNSRSEMNVSTLELGDSALYLCASREQGSGELFFGEGSRLTVL.

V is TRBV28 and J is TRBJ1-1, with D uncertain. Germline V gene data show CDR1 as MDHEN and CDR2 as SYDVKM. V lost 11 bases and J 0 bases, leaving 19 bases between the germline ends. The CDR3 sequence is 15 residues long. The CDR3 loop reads CASNLQASMNTEAFF. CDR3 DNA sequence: TGTGCCTCCAACCTTCAGGCGAGTATGAACACTGAAGCTTTCTTT.